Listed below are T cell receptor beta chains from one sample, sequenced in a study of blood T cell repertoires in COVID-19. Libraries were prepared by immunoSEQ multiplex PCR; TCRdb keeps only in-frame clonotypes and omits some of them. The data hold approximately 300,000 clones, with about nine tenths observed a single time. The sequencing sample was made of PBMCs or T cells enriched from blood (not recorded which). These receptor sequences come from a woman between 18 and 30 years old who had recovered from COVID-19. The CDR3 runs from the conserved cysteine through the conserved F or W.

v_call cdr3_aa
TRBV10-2 CASSDPGLAGGTGELFF
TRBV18 CASSPYEGAYEQYF
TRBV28 CASSSHLGGHYGYTF
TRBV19 CASSILYGYTF
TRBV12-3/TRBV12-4 CASSLTLNYGYTF
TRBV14 CASTGQARTDTQYF
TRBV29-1 CSVEDWTVNEQFF
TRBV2 CASRGVQGAIPYEQYF
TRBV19 CASSIDPTGLGAGYTF
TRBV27 CASSSWDRGDYGYTF
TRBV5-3 CARSLSPISRSYEQYF
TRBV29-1 CSVAKLTGVGYGYTF
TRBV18 CASSPRISQGYEQYF
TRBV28 CASSLAWTEVNTEAFF
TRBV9 CASSVVAESYEQYF
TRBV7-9 CASSFVAGGFTDTQYF